The 10 T cell receptor beta chains below were found in one sample sequenced in a study of blood T cell repertoires in COVID-19. Only in-frame clones appear in the TCRdb table, and some are missing; sequencing was by immunoSEQ multiplex PCR. The table shows 310,000 or so clones, with roughly 89% occurring only once. Sample: PBMCs or T cells enriched from blood (not recorded which). Receptors originate from a woman aged 18-29 years who had recovered from COVID-19.

The V gene is TRBV7-8, the J gene TRBJ1-3; D is ambiguous. V gave up 0 bases and J gave up 0 bases, with 21 bases separating them. The CDR3 is 20 amino acids. Germline V gives CDR1 SGHVS, CDR2 FQNEAQ. Here the CDR3 DNA reads TGTGCCAGCAGCTTAGCTTTTTTGGGTGGGAGAATGCGCTCTGGAAACACCATATATTTT. Protein product: CASSLAFLGGRMRSGNTIYF. Full variable domain (missing parts from reference TRBV7-8 and TRBJ1-3): GAGVSQSPRYKVAKRGQDVALRCDPISGHVSLFWYQQALGQGPEFLTYFQNEAQLDKSGLPSDRFFAERPEGSVSTLKIQRTQQEDSAVYLCASSLAFLGGRMRSGNTIYFGEGSWLTVV.

The CDR3 here is CASSSGTGGYTF. The CDR3 nucleotides are TGTGCCAGCAGTTCGGGGACAGGGGGCTACACCTTC. The rearrangement links TRBV12-3 or TRBV12-4 to TRBJ1-2; 9 nucleotides align to TRBD1. The V and J ends lost 4 bases and 8 bases, in that order; junction bases with no gene match: 2. The CDR3 consists of 12 residues.

The table lists this clone with a count of one. This chain uses TRBV21-1 with TRBJ1-5; the listed D gene, TRBD1, was not tested against the DNA. TRBV21-1 is reported as a pseudogene. The CDR3 totals 16 residues. In nucleotides, the CDR3 is TGTGCCAGCAGCAAAGTGTCGCGACAGGGCAATCAGCCCCAGCATTTT. This gives the protein CASSKVSRQGNQPQHF.

This clone has only a few counts. The gene calls are TRBV5-6 and TRBJ2-7; 7 positions match TRBD2. CDR1 and CDR2 from the germline V gene are SGHDT and YYEEEE. This CDR3 contains 14 residues. V lost 3 bases and J lost 3; bases outside the gene matches: 6. CDR3 region: CASSWGGANYEQYF. The CDR3, as DNA: TGTGCCAGCAGCTGGGGAGGGGCTAACTACGAGCAGTACTTC.

The gene calls are TRBV6-2 or TRBV6-3 and TRBJ1-1; 7 positions agree with TRBD1. The CDR3 contains 14 residues. With 5 bases clipped from V and 7 bases from J, the junction kept 10 bases outside the gene matches. Germline CDR1 and CDR2: MNHEY and SVGEGT. As DNA, the CDR3 is TGTGCCAGCAGTGGCCCGGGACAGAATTTTGAAGCTTTCTTT. Translation: CASSGPGQNFEAFF.

In DNA form, the CDR3 reads TGTGCCAGCAGCTTTCAGGGGGGTAATTCACCCCTCCACTTT. This sequence encodes CASSFQGGNSPLHF. V gene TRBV5-4 combines with J gene TRBJ1-6, with 7 bases that match TRBD1. The CDR3 is 14 amino acids. Germline CDR1 and CDR2: SGHNT and YYREEE (reference sequence). V gave up 2 bases and J gave up 6 bases; unmatched junction bases: 2.

The gene calls are TRBV24-1 and TRBJ1-4; D uncertain. This CDR3 comprises 17 residues. Per the germline V gene, CDR1 is KGHDR and CDR2 is SFDVKD. Trimming stripped 4 bases from V and 0 bases from J, with 14 bases between. The CDR3 sequence: CATSDSGPETTNEKLFF. The DNA of the CDR3 is TGTGCCACCAGTGACAGCGGTCCGGAAACAACTAATGAAAAACTGTTTTTT.

V is TRBV4-1 and J is TRBJ1-1, with D possibly being TRBD1 (6 bases). There are 15 residues in the CDR3. Trimming left V 4 bases short and J 0 bases short, with 12 bases between. Germline V lookup: CDR1 MGHRA, CDR2 YSYEKL. The CDR3 DNA follows: TGCGCCAGCAGCCCCCGGGGGGACATGAACACTGAAGCTTTCTTT. Translated: CASSPRGDMNTEAFF.

V gene TRBV30 combines with J gene TRBJ2-3, with 12 bases that match TRBD2. The CDR3 has 15 amino acids. V gave up 4 bases and J gave up 8 bases; unmatched junction bases: 10. CDR1 and CDR2 from the germline V gene are GTSNPN and SVGIG (reference sequence). This CDR3 reads CAWTVLAGGGGTQYF. CDR3 sequence (DNA): TGTGCCTGGACCGTACTAGCGGGGGGAGGCGGTACGCAGTATTTT. Combining the CDR3 with reference TRBV30 and TRBJ2-3 gives the whole variable domain SQTIHQWPATLVQPVGSPLSLECTVEGTSNPNLYWYRQAAGRGLQLLFYSVGIGQISSEVPQNLSASRPQDRQFILSSKKLLLSDSGFYLCAWTVLAGGGGTQYFGPGTRLTVL.

The chain couples TRBV10-3 to TRBJ1-1, with D unclear. V dropped 3 bases and J dropped 1 base, with 6 bases sitting between them. CDR1 ENHRY and CDR2 SYGVKD come from the germline V gene. The CDR3 contains 13 residues. The CDR3: CAISDRENTEAFF. The CDR3 nucleotides are TGTGCCATCAGTGACCGGGAGAACACTGAAGCTTTCTTT.